This entry concerns a single TCR beta chain. Antigen unknown. TCRdb's copy holds only in-frame clones and misses some; the assay was immunoSEQ multiplex PCR. The sample lists about 65,000 clones, 75% to 85% occurring once. The time point is: week 35, safety follow-up. Doses comprised 300 ug of mutant IDH1 20-mer peptide each, plus topical imiquimod. The patients were given eight vaccinations, one each in weeks 1, 3, 5, 7, 11, 15, 19 and 23. In every donor, the tumor was a new WHO grade 3 or 4 IDH1-mutant, ATRX-lost astrocytoma. This specimen comes from a study of a mutant IDH1 vaccine in newly diagnosed glioma. Study results and caveats: There seemed to be no relation between pseudoprogression and changes in top peripheral T cell clonotypes.

Trimming stripped 1 base from V and 5 bases from J, with 9 bases between. This CDR3 region has 14 residues. Germline-derived CDR1 and CDR2 are LGHNA and YSLEER. The TCR sequence derives from a man in his forties or fifties with glioma. This chain uses TRBV4-3 with TRBJ2-4, with D uncertain. The sequencing used PBMCs, collected from a glioma patient whose treatment included an IDH1 peptide vaccine. The CDR3 protein is CASSQVLSQNIQYF. Written as DNA, the CDR3 is TGCGCCAGCAGCCAAGTCCTAAGCCAAAACATTCAGTACTTC.